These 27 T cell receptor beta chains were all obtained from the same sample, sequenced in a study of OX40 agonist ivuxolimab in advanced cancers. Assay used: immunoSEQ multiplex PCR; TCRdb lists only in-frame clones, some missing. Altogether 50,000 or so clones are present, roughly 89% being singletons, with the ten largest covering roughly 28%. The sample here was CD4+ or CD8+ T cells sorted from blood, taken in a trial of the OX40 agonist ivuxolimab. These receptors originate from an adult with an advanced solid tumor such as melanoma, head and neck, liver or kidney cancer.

The CDR3 coding sequence is TGTGCCAGCAGTGAAAGGGCTTTTGGATCCTACGAGCAGTACTTC. This encodes CASSERAFGSYEQYF. V usage is TRBV6-1 and J usage is TRBJ2-7; D is undetermined. Germline loops: CDR1 MNHNS, CDR2 SASEGT. Trimming left V 2 bases short and J 1 base short, with 12 bases between. The CDR3 is 15 residues long.

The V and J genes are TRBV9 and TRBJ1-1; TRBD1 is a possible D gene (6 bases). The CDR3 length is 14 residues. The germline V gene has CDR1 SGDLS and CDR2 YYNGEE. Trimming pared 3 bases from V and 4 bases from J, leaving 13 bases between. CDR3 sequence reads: CASSEGHGFTEAFF. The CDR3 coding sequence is TGTGCCAGCAGCGAGGGACACGGGTTCACTGAAGCTTTCTTT.

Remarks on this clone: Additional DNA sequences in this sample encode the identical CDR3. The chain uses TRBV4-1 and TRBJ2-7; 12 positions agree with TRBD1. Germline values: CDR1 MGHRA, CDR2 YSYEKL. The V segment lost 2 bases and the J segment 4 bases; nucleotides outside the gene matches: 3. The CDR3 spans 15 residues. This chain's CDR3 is CASSQPGQGAYEQYF. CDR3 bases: TGCGCCAGCAGCCAACCGGGACAGGGGGCATACGAGCAGTACTTC.

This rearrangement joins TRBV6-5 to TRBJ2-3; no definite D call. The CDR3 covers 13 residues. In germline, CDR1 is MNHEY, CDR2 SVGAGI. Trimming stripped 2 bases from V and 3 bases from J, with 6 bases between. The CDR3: CASSYGPTDTQYF. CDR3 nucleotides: TGTGCCAGCAGTTACGGTCCAACAGATACGCAGTATTTT.

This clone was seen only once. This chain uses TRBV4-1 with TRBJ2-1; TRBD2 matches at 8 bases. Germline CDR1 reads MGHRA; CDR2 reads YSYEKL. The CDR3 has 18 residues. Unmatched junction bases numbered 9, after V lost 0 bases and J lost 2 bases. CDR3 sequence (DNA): TGCGCCAGCAGCCAAGAAGGGGCTAGCGGGCTTACCTACAATGAGCAGTTCTTC. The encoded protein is CASSQEGASGLTYNEQFF.

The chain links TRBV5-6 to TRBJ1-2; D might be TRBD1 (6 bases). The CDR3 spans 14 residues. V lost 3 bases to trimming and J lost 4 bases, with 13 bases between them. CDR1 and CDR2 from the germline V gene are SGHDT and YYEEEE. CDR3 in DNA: TGTGCCAGCAGCTGGAGCGGGACACCCTATGGCTACACCTTC. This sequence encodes CASSWSGTPYGYTF.

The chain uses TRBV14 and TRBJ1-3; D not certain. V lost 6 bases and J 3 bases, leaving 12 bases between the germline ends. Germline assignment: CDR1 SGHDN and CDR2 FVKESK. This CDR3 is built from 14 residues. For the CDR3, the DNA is TGTGCCAGCAGTACGGGAATCGGTGGAAACACCATATATTTT. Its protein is CASSTGIGGNTIYF.

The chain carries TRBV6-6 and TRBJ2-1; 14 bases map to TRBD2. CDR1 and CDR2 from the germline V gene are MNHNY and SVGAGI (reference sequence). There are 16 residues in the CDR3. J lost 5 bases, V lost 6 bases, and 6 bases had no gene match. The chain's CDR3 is CASRGTSGGRNNEQFF. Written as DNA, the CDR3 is TGTGCCAGCAGGGGGACTAGCGGGGGTAGGAACAATGAGCAGTTCTTC.

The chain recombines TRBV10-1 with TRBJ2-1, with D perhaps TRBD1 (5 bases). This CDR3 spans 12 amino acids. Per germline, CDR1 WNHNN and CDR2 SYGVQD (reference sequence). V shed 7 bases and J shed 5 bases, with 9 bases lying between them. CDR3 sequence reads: CASIPDNNEQFF. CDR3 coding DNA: TGCGCCAGCATTCCGGACAACAATGAGCAGTTCTTC.

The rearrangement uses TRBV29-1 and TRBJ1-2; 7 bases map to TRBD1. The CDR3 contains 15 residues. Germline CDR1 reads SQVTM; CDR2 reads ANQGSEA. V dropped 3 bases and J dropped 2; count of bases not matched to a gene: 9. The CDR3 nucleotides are TGCAGCGTTGAGGGGACAGACATTGCGAACTATGGCTACACCTTC. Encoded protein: CSVEGTDIANYGYTF.

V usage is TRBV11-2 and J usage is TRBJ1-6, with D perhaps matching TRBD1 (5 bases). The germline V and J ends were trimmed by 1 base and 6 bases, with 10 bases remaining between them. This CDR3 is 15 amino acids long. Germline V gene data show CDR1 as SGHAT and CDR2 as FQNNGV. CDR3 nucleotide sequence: TGTGCCAGCAGCTTAGTTGGGGGATCTAATTCACCCCTCCACTTT. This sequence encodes CASSLVGGSNSPLHF. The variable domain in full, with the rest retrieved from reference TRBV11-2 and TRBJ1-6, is EAGVAQSPRYKIIEKRQSVAFWCNPISGHATLYWYQQILGQGPKLLIQFQNNGVVDDSQLPKDRFSAERLKGVDSTLKIQPAKLEDSAVYLCASSLVGGSNSPLHFGNGTRLTVT.

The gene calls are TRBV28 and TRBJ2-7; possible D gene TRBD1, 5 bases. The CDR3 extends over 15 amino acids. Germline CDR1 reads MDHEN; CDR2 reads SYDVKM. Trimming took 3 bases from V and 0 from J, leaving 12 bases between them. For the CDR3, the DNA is TGTGCCAGCAGTTTCCAGGGTGCAAGCTCCTACGAGCAGTACTTC. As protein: CASSFQGASSYEQYF.

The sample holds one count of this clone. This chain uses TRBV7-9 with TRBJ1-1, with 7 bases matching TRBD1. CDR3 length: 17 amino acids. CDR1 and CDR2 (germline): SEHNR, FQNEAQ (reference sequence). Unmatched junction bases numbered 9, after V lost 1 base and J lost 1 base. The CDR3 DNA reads TGTGCCAGCAGCTTAGATGAGGGGGCCCCTGGGAACACTGAAGCTTTCTTT. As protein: CASSLDEGAPGNTEAFF.

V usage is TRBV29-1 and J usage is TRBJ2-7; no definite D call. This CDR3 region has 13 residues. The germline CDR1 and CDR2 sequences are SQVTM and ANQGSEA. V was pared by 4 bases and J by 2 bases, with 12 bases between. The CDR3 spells CSVVFGFTYEQYF. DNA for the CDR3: TGCAGCGTTGTTTTCGGGTTCACCTACGAGCAGTACTTC.

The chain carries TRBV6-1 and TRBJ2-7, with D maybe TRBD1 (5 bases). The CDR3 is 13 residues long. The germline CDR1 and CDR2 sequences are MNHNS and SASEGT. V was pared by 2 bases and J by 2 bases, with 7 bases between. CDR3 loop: CASSESGTYEQYF. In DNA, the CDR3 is TGTGCCAGCAGTGAATCAGGGACCTACGAGCAGTACTTC.

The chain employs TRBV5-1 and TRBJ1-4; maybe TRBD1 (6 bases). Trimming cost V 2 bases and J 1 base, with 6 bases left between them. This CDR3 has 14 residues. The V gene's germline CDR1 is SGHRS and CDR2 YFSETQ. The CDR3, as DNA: TGCGCCAGCAGCTTACAGGGAACTAATGAAAAACTGTTTTTT. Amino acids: CASSLQGTNEKLFF.

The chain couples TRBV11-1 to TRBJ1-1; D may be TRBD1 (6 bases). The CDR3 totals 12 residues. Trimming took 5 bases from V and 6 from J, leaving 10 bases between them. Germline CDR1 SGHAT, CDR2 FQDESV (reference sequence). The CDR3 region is CASSITGSEAFF. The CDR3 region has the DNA TGTGCCAGCAGCATTACAGGGTCTGAAGCTTTCTTT. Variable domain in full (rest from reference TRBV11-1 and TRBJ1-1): EAEVAQSPRYKITEKSQAVAFWCDPISGHATLYWYRQILGQGPELLVQFQDESVVDDSQLPKDRFSAERLKGVDSTLKIQPAELGDSAMYLCASSITGSEAFFGQGTRLTVV.

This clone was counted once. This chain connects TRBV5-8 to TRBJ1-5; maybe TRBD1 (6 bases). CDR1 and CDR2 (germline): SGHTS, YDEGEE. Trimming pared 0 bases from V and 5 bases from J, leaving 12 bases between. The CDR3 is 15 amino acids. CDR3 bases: TGTGCCAGCAGCTTGGAACAGGGAGAGCATCAGCCCCAGCATTTT. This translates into CASSLEQGEHQPQHF.

The CDR3 coding sequence is TGTGCCAGTAGTATAGGGGCGGGAGTCGGTCAGCCCCAGCATTTT. This encodes CASSIGAGVGQPQHF. V is TRBV19 and J is TRBJ1-5; D gene uncertain. V was shortened by 1 base and J by 6 bases, with 13 bases between the two germline ends. The germline CDR1 and CDR2 sequences are LNHDA and SQIVND (reference sequence). The CDR3 has 15 residues. Looking up the rest from reference TRBV19 and TRBJ1-5 gives the full variable domain: DGGITQSPKYLFRKEGQNVTLSCEQNLNHDAMYWYRQDPGQGLRLIYYSQIVNDFQKGDIAEGYSVSREKKESFPLTVTSAQKNPTAFYLCASSIGAGVGQPQHFGDGTRLSIL.

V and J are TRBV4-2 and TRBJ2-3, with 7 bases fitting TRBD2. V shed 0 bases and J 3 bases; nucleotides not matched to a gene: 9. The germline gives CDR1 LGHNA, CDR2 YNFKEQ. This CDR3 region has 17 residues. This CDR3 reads CASSQDWASGVTDTQYF. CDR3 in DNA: TGTGCCAGCAGCCAAGATTGGGCTAGCGGAGTGACAGATACGCAGTATTTT.

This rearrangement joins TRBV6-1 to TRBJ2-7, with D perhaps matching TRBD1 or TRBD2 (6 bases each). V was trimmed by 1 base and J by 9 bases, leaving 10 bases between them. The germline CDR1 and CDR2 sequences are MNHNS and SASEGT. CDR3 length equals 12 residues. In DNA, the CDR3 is TGTGCCAGCAGTGAAGGGGGGGCAGGGCAGTACTTC. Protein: CASSEGGAGQYF.

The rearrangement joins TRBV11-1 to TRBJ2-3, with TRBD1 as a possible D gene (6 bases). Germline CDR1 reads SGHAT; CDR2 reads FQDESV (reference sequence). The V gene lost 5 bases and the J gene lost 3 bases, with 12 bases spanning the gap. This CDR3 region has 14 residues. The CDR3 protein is CASSLYRDTDTQYF. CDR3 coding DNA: TGTGCCAGCAGCCTCTACAGGGATACAGATACGCAGTATTTT.

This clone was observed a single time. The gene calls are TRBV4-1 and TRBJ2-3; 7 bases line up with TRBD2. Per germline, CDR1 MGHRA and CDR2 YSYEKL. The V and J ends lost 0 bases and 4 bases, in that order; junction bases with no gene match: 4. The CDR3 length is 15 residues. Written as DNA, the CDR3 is TGCGCCAGCAGCCAAGATCAGCGGGGTGCAGATACGCAGTATTTT. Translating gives CASSQDQRGADTQYF.

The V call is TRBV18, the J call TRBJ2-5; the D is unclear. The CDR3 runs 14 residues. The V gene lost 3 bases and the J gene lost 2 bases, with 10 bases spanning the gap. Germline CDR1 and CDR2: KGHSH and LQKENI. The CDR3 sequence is CASSPSDVQETQYF. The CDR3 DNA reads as TGTGCCAGCTCACCTTCGGACGTTCAAGAGACCCAGTACTTC.

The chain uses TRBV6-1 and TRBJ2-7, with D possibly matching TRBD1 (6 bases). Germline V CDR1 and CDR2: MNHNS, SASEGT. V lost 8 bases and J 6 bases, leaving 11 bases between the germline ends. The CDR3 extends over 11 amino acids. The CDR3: CASAEGGEQYF. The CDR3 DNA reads TGTGCCAGCGCCGAAGGGGGCGAGCAGTACTTC.

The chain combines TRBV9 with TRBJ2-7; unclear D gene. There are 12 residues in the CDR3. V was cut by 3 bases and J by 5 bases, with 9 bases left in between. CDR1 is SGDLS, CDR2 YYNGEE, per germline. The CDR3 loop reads CASSGSENEQYF. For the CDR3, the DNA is TGTGCCAGCAGCGGCTCTGAGAACGAGCAGTACTTC.

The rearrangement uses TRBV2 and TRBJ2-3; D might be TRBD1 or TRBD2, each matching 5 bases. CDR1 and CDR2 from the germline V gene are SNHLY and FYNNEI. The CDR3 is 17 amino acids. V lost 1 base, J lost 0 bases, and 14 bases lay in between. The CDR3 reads CASSEDVVGASTDTQYF. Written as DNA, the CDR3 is TGTGCCAGCAGTGAAGACGTTGTCGGGGCTAGCACAGATACGCAGTATTTT.